One and the same sample provided the 18 T cell receptor beta chains below, sequenced in a study of response to subunit inactivated influenza vaccine. TCRdb ran MiXCR on the RT-PCR reads and lists one entry per CDR3 protein. The sample lists 650,000 to 800,000 distinct CDR3 sequences; approximately 13% were seen once. The starting material was PBMCs from blood, obtained 14 to 15 days before vaccination. These receptors were taken from a man aged 45 to 65 who received an inactivated influenza vaccine.

The chain employs TRBV5-1 and TRBJ2-1, with a weak D call TRBD2 (6 bases). V was shortened by 7 bases and J by 10 bases, with 21 bases between the two germline ends. The CDR3 has 14 residues. Germline CDR1 reads SGHRS; CDR2 reads YFSETQ. CDR3 protein: CASGGGGPQPEQFF. Written as DNA, the CDR3 is TGCGCCAGCGGGGGAGGAGGGCCCCAGCCGGAGCAGTTCTTC. The full variable domain, in which reference TRBV5-1 and TRBJ2-1 provide the parts outside the CDR3, is KAGVTQTPRYLIKTRGQQVTLSCSPISGHRSVSWYQQTPGQGLQFLFEYFSETQRNKGNFPGRFSGRQFSNSRSEMNVSTLELGDSALYLCASGGGGPQPEQFFGPGTRLTVL.

A few counts support this clonotype. J is TRBJ1-2 and V is TRBV15, with 8 bases identical to TRBD1. Trimming cost V 0 bases and J 4 bases; bases outside gene matches: 7. This CDR3 contains 16 residues. From germline, CDR1 is LNHNV and CDR2 YYDKDF (reference sequence). The CDR3: CATSRDSRGRVYGYTF. In DNA, the CDR3 is TGTGCCACCAGCAGAGATTCCAGGGGGCGCGTCTATGGCTACACCTTC.

This clonotype was seen more than once but under ten times. J is TRBJ2-5 and V is TRBV9; possible D gene TRBD1, 5 bases. Germline CDR1 SGDLS, CDR2 YYNGEE. The CDR3 runs 14 residues. Trimming cost V 3 bases and J 3 bases, with 12 bases left between them. Here the CDR3 reads CASSASTGEETQYF. For the CDR3, the DNA is TGTGCCAGCAGCGCGTCTACAGGTGAAGAGACCCAGTACTTC.

This clonotype was counted only a few times. The rearrangement uses TRBV7-2 and TRBJ2-7; D may be TRBD1 (7 bases). The CDR3 is made up of 13 amino acids. The V and J ends lost 1 base and 13 bases respectively, with 17 bases between them. Germline V gene lookup returns CDR1 SGHTA and CDR2 FQGNSA. CDR3 DNA: TGTGCCAGCAGCTTAGGAGAGGCGGGACAGACTTACTTC. Protein: CASSLGEAGQTYF.

The chain uses TRBV10-2 and TRBJ2-2, with D tentatively TRBD2 (5 bases). The CDR3 totals 14 residues. In germline, CDR1 is WSHSY, CDR2 SAAADI. The V and J ends lost 8 bases and 1 base respectively, with 11 bases between them. CDR3 protein: CASGGLLNTGELFF. Here the CDR3 DNA reads TGCGCCAGCGGAGGTTTGCTGAACACCGGGGAGCTGTTTTTT.

The rearrangement links TRBV7-9 to TRBJ2-3; D could derive from TRBD1 or TRBD2 (6 bases each). V was trimmed by 8 bases and J by 4 bases, leaving 22 bases between them. Germline values: CDR1 SEHNR, CDR2 FQNEAQ (reference sequence). The CDR3 is made up of 16 amino acids. Written as DNA, the CDR3 is TGTGCCAGCGGACCCATAGCCGGGGGCGAGTCAGATACGCAGTATTTT. Its translation: CASGPIAGGESDTQYF.

This clonotype was seen at least ten times. V is TRBV20-1 and J is TRBJ1-6; no definite D call. V was clipped by 0 bases and J by 0 bases, with 21 bases between them. The CDR3 totals 20 residues. Germline V gene data show CDR1 as DFQATT and CDR2 as SNEGSKA (reference sequence). In nucleotides, the CDR3 is TGCAGTGCTAGAGAAGGGCTCAGAGGCACCAAGAGCTCCTATAATTCACCCCTCCACTTT. Residues: CSAREGLRGTKSSYNSPLHF.

The rearrangement links TRBV5-1 to TRBJ1-2; TRBD1 matches at 7 bases. With V trimmed by 3 bases and J by 6 bases, 11 bases remained unmatched. CDR3 size: 15 residues. Germline V gene data show CDR1 as SGHRS and CDR2 as YFSETQ. The CDR3 bases are TGCGCCAGCAGCTCAACAGGGGTCCCAGGGGATGGCTACACCTTC. This codes for CASSSTGVPGDGYTF.

A word on this clonotype: A much bigger clone sits one base away, suggesting this may be a read error. The chain has TRBV15 and TRBJ1-2; D is perhaps TRBD1 (5 bases). Per the germline V gene, CDR1 is LNHNV and CDR2 is YYDKDF (reference sequence). V was cut by 0 bases and J by 2 bases, with 7 bases left in between. The CDR3 spans 14 residues. CDR3 coding DNA: TGTGCCACCAGCAGAGATAAGGGGAACTATGGCTACACCTTC. It yields the protein CATSRDKGNYGYTF. Filled out from reference TRBV15 and TRBJ1-2, the complete variable domain reads DAMVIQNPRYQVTQFGKPVTLSCSQTLNHNVMYWYQQKSSQAPKLLFHYYDKDFNNEADTPDNFQSRRPNTSFCFLDIRSPGLGDTAMYLCATSRDKGNYGYTFGSGTRLTVV.

This clonotype was observed a single time. V gene TRBV5-1 combines with J gene TRBJ2-5, with D perhaps TRBD1 (6 bases). Germline values: CDR1 SGHRS, CDR2 YFSETQ. Trimming cost V 5 bases and J 4 bases, with 18 bases left between them. This CDR3 region has 15 residues. The CDR3 sequence: CASSQGLLYGETQYF. The CDR3, as DNA: TGCGCCAGCAGTCAGGGGCTTTTATATGGAGAGACCCAGTACTTC.

This clonotype was found many times. The chain recombines TRBV6-5 with TRBJ2-3; D gene unclear. Germline values: CDR1 MNHEY, CDR2 SVGAGI. This CDR3 is 14 amino acids long. Trimming shortened V by 0 bases and J by 4 bases, and 8 bases separated the two germline ends. CDR3 in DNA: TGTGCCAGCAGTTACTCGAAGTTAGCAGATACGCAGTATTTT. It specifies CASSYSKLADTQYF.

There are a few counts of this clonotype. J is TRBJ1-4 and V is TRBV4-3; D remains ambiguous. The CDR3 length is 16 residues. The V and J ends lost 0 bases and 2 bases respectively, with 10 bases between them. Germline CDR1 is LGHNA and CDR2 is YSLEER. As DNA, the CDR3 is TGCGCCAGCAGCCAAGAAATCGGGTCTACTAATGAAAAACTGTTTTTT. This encodes CASSQEIGSTNEKLFF.

Ten or more counts support this clonotype. The V gene is TRBV4-2, the J gene TRBJ2-7; possible D gene TRBD1, 5 bases. The CDR3 consists of 15 residues. Looked up from germline, CDR1 is LGHNA and CDR2 is YNFKEQ. The germline V and J ends were trimmed by 0 bases and 1 base, with 10 bases remaining between them. The CDR3 region is CASSQDPGLSYEQYF. In nucleotides, the CDR3 is TGTGCCAGCAGCCAAGATCCAGGGTTGTCCTACGAGCAGTACTTC.

The count of this clonotype is one. This chain joins TRBV4-2 and TRBJ2-1; 7 bases are a match to TRBD1. This CDR3 has 15 amino acids. CDR1 is LGHNA, CDR2 YNFKEQ, per germline. V dropped 4 bases and J dropped 6; count of bases not matched to a gene: 9. The CDR3 DNA reads TGTGCCAGCAGCCGGGTAGGGGACAGTGCCAATGAGCAGTTCTTC. This codes for CASSRVGDSANEQFF.

Regarding this clonotype: In this CDR3 the conserved last residue, phenylalanine or tryptophan, is missing, so a read error is likely. The genes are TRBV5-6 and TRBJ1-6; possibly TRBD1 for D (6 bases). Trimming cost V 4 bases and J 0 bases, with 11 bases left between them. Germline-derived CDR1 and CDR2 are SGHDT and YYEEEE. This CDR3 region has 16 residues. As DNA, the CDR3 is TGTGCCAGCAGCCCAGGACAGTACTCCTATAATTCACCCCTCCACCTT. It yields the protein CASSPGQYSYNSPLHL.

This clonotype appeared a few times. V usage is TRBV6-2 or TRBV6-3 and J usage is TRBJ2-3; tentatively, D is TRBD2 (6 bases). The V and J ends lost 0 bases and 5 bases respectively, with 15 bases between them. This CDR3 spans 16 amino acids. Germline V gives CDR1 MNHEY, CDR2 SVGEGT. CDR3 DNA: TGTGCCAGCAGTTACTCGATCACCGTGGGGGGAGATACGCAGTATTTT. It codes for CASSYSITVGGDTQYF.

DNA of the CDR3: TGTGCCAGCAGTGAATTAAAGGGGAGCTACACCGGGGAGCTGTTTTTT. As protein: CASSELKGSYTGELFF. The chain links TRBV25-1 to TRBJ2-2; the D call may be TRBD1 or TRBD2 (5 bases each). The V gene lost 1 base and the J gene lost 3 bases, with 12 bases spanning the gap. Per germline, CDR1 MGHDK and CDR2 SYGVNS. The CDR3 spans 16 residues.

In this sample, this clonotype turned up many times. The chain recombines TRBV3-1 with TRBJ2-2; D unresolved. Germline loops: CDR1 LGHDT, CDR2 YNNKEL (reference sequence). The V end was cut by 3 bases, the J end by 8 bases, with 7 bases between. The CDR3 is 12 amino acids. The CDR3 loop reads CASSHPRGELFF. The DNA of the CDR3 is TGTGCCAGCAGCCACCCTCGGGGGGAGCTGTTTTTT.